This paragraph covers one TCR beta chain sequence. What it recognizes is unknown. This CDR3 has 12 residues. Germline V lookup: CDR1 DFQATT, CDR2 SNEGSKA (reference sequence). Trimming stripped 3 bases from V and 3 bases from J, with 9 bases between. TCRdb re-called the 5' RACE reads with MiXCR, one entry per CDR3 protein. Among hundreds of thousands of distinct CDR3 sequences listed, approximately 10% were seen once. This specimen comes from a study of CD8 T cells in ankylosing spondylitis. Study-wide results and caveats: Researchers reportedly found disease-linked clones significantly enriched in matched ankylosing spondylitis synovial fluid. Those disease-linked clones were CD8+; they were also relatively rare in peripheral blood. What seemed typical of ankylosing spondylitis blood was a TCR beta motif built from 8 or 9 highly homologous variants.

V is TRBV20-1 and J is TRBJ2-7; no definite D call. This TCR was sampled from a male donor with ankylosing spondylitis. The sequenced sample was blood, either unsorted or a sorted T cell fraction (not recorded which). This CDR3 is CSARKGFYEQYF. The CDR3 DNA is TGCAGTGCTAGGAAGGGCTTCTACGAGCAGTACTTC.